The table lists the clone carrying this T cell receptor (beta chain) with many counts. The antigen remains undetermined. The data are from a study of T cells in Graves' hyperthyroidism and ophthalmopathy. Study overall: Sampling of peripheral blood happened at initial diagnosis, prior to any treatment.

Trimming shortened V by 0 bases and J by 4 bases, and 11 bases separated the two germline ends. The V gene's germline CDR1 is SGHRS and CDR2 YFSETQ. CDR3 length equals 15 residues. The TCR beta CDR3 regions underwent amplification using RNA transcripts as the source. TCR CDR3 regions were first amplified by RT-PCR with HTBI primers. TCRdb analysed the multiplex PCR reads with MiXCR anew, one entry per CDR3 protein. The sample yields approximately 690,000 distinct CDR3 sequences, roughly 15% seen once. Study-wide results and caveats: A 13 V-J model separated ophthalmopathy from stable hyperthyroidism. Blood shared most expanded thyroid clonotypes above 0.001.

Clinical Activity Scores of at least 3, NOSPECS grades of at least 4 and durations under 3 months characterized ophthalmopathy patients. This sequence joins TRBV5-1 and TRBJ2-1; D remains unclear. The TCR originated in a woman aged 45-60 years with Graves' ophthalmopathy. The sample comprised blood. The DNA for the CDR3 is TGCGCCAGCAGCTTGGGGCAGGCCATATACAATGAGCAGTTCTTC. The encoded protein is CASSLGQAIYNEQFF.